Listed below are T cell receptor beta chains from one sample, sequenced in a study of blood T cell repertoires in COVID-19. Data came from immunoSEQ multiplex PCR; TCRdb stores just in-frame clones and leaves some out. The sample holds about 130,000 clones; about 82% are singletons and the top ten take 5% to 6%. What was sequenced was peripheral blood. These receptors were collected from a human donor in a cohort sampled during active COVID-19. Both conserved end residues are part of each CDR3. A D gene is named only where the DNA matches it firmly. Rows give clone size only sometimes, using once, few, many, or a class for an expanded clone.

once	TRBJ2-7	NA	TRBV9	15	CASSVDYMTRSEQYF	TGTGCCAGCAGCGTAGATTATATGACTAGAAGCGAGCAGTACTTC
NA	TRBJ1-3	NA	TRBV19	14	CASKRSVSGNTIYF	TGTGCCAGTAAGCGGTCGGTCTCTGGAAACACCATATATTTT
NA	TRBJ2-7	NA	TRBV2	14	CASITDNLPYEQYF	TGTGCCAGCATTACAGACAATCTTCCCTACGAGCAGTACTTC
NA	TRBJ1-1	NA	TRBV4-3	15	CASSQDSTGNTEAFF	TGCGCCAGCAGCCAGGACTCGACAGGGAACACTGAAGCTTTCTTT
NA	TRBJ2-4	NA	TRBV4-3	16	CASSQERRSAKNIQYF	TGCGCCAGCAGCCAAGAAAGGAGAAGCGCCAAAAACATTCAGTACTTC
once	TRBJ1-1	NA	TRBV11-2	14	CASSLGAGNTEAFF	TGTGCCAGCAGCTTAGGGGCAGGGAACACTGAAGCTTTCTTT
once	TRBJ2-1	NA	TRBV5-1	13	CASSLVLANEQFF	TGCGCCAGCAGCTTGGTACTAGCCAATGAGCAGTTCTTC
NA	TRBJ2-2	NA	TRBV18	15	CASSPAGQNTGELFF	TGTGCCAGCTCACCGGCCGGACAGAACACCGGGGAGCTGTTTTTT
NA	TRBJ1-1	NA	TRBV7-2	15	CASSLVFGGNTEAFF	TGTGCCAGCAGCTTAGTTTTCGGAGGGAACACTGAAGCTTTCTTT
few	TRBJ2-3	TRBD2	TRBV30	13	CAGSSGRTDTQYF	TGTGCCGGATCTAGCGGGAGAACAGATACGCAGTATTTT
NA	TRBJ2-1	TRBD2	TRBV7-2	15	CASTLGTSGYNEQFF	TGTGCCAGCACCCTGGGGACTAGCGGCTACAATGAGCAGTTCTTC
NA	TRBJ1-5	NA	TRBV7-2	16	CASSPQPEMGNQPQHF	TGTGCCAGCAGCCCCCAACCCGAGATGGGCAATCAGCCCCAGCATTTT
NA	TRBJ1-2	TRBD1	TRBV12-3/TRBV12-4	11	CASRAGGGYTF	TGTGCCAGCAGAGCAGGGGGAGGCTACACCTTC
NA	TRBJ2-1	NA	TRBV19	17	CASSISGVVSSYNEQFF	TGTGCCAGTAGTATATCGGGGGTTGTCAGCTCCTACAATGAGCAGTTCTTC
NA	TRBJ2-1	TRBD2	TRBV5-1	16	CASSRTSGSSYNEQFF	TGCGCCAGCAGCCGAACTAGCGGAAGCTCCTACAATGAGCAGTTCTTC
NA	TRBJ1-6	TRBD1	TRBV15	21	CATSPRHRTGILSSYNSPLHF	TGTGCCACCAGCCCCCGACATAGGACAGGCATCCTAAGCTCCTATAATTCACCCCTCCACTTT
NA	TRBJ1-2	NA	TRBV30	13	CAWETGGVYGYTF	TGTGCCTGGGAGACTGGGGGGGTATACGGCTACACCTTC
NA	TRBJ1-3	NA	TRBV6-2/TRBV6-3	17	CASSWKAHRLGGNTIYF	TGTGCCAGCAGTTGGAAGGCCCACAGGTTGGGTGGAAACACCATATATTTT
NA	TRBJ2-2	NA	TRBV19	15	CASRDGQSSTGELFF	TGTGCCAGTAGGGACGGACAGAGTAGCACCGGGGAGCTGTTTTTT
NA	TRBJ1-2	NA	TRBV2	14	CASSEQGSNYGYTF	TGTGCCAGCAGTGAACAGGGGAGCAACTATGGCTACACCTTC
NA	TRBJ1-2	NA	TRBV6-5	11	CASSYQGGYTF	TGTGCCAGCAGTTACCAGGGCGGCTACACCTTC
few	TRBJ1-6	NA	TRBV2	14	CASSEGQVGSPLHF	TGTGCCAGCAGTGAAGGACAGGTCGGGTCACCCCTCCACTTT
NA	TRBJ2-1	TRBD2	TRBV18	15	CASSPERGDYNEQFF	TGTGCCAGCTCACCTGAGCGGGGGGACTACAATGAGCAGTTCTTC
once	TRBJ2-3	NA	TRBV5-1	14	CASSAATSTDTQYF	TGCGCCAGCAGCGCGGCGACTAGCACAGATACGCAGTATTTT
NA	TRBJ1-3	NA	TRBV3-1/TRBV3-2	17	CASSQIFDAVFGNTIYF	TGTGCCAGCAGCCAGATATTTGACGCGGTATTTGGAAACACCATATATTTT
NA	TRBJ2-1	NA	TRBV11-2	13	CASSFTRGNEQFF	TGTGCCAGCAGCTTTACGAGGGGGAATGAGCAGTTCTTC
NA	TRBJ2-5	NA	TRBV13	17	CASSLVIGREPKETQYF	TGTGCCAGCAGCTTAGTAATAGGGCGGGAACCTAAAGAGACCCAGTACTTC
NA	TRBJ2-5	NA	TRBV4-1	14	CASSQVNSQETQYF	TGCGCCAGCAGCCAAGTTAACAGCCAAGAGACCCAGTACTTC
NA	TRBJ2-7	NA	TRBV4-3	16	CASSPGGSKSSYEQYF	TGCGCCAGCAGCCCAGGTGGATCTAAGAGCTCCTACGAGCAGTACTTC
NA	TRBJ2-2	NA	TRBV10-2	13	CASYLAFGGELFF	TGCGCCAGCTACCTAGCATTTGGCGGGGAGCTGTTTTTT
few	TRBJ1-2	NA	TRBV2	18	CASSEVGGAASLYYGYTF	TGTGCCAGCAGTGAAGTGGGGGGGGCAGCCTCCCTTTACTATGGCTACACCTTC
NA	TRBJ2-3	NA	TRBV20-1	11	CSGRFTDTQYF	TGCAGTGGTCGTTTCACAGATACGCAGTATTTT
NA	TRBJ2-7	TRBD1	TRBV6-5	12	CASTGTGIEQYF	TGTGCCAGCACCGGGACAGGGATCGAGCAGTACTTC
NA	TRBJ1-6	TRBD1	TRBV10-1	13	CASIPGGCSPLHF	TGCGCCAGCATACCAGGGGGCTGTTCACCCCTCCACTTT
NA	TRBJ1-2	TRBD1	TRBV7-8	17	CASSLAVVRTGNYGYTF	TGTGCCAGCAGCTTAGCCGTCGTCCGGACAGGAAACTATGGCTACACCTTC
NA	TRBJ2-7	TRBD1	TRBV27	15	CASRDRENRAYEQYF	TGTGCCAGCCGGGACAGGGAGAATAGGGCGTACGAGCAGTACTTC
many	TRBJ2-5	TRBD1	TRBV19	14	CASGPTGGGETQYF	TGTGCCAGTGGCCCGACAGGGGGAGGAGAGACCCAGTACTTC
NA	TRBJ2-7	TRBD1	TRBV5-1	12	CASSSQGYEQYF	TGCGCCAGCAGCTCACAGGGGTACGAGCAGTACTTC
NA	TRBJ2-7	TRBD2	TRBV2	15	CASSESSGRYYEQYF	TGTGCCAGCAGTGAATCTAGCGGGAGGTACTACGAGCAGTACTTC
NA	TRBJ2-7	NA	TRBV2	14	CASSEGQMLYEQYF	TGTGCCAGCAGTGAAGGACAGATGCTCTACGAGCAGTACTTC
NA	TRBJ2-7	NA	TRBV6-6	12	CASSRGEGEQYF	TGTGCCAGTAGCCGAGGAGAAGGCGAGCAGTACTTC
NA	TRBJ2-3	NA	TRBV14	15	CASSQDSDSTDTQYF	TGTGCCAGCAGCCAAGACAGTGACTCCACAGATACGCAGTATTTT
NA	TRBJ1-2	TRBD1	TRBV3-1/TRBV3-2	15	CASSPRDRMGYGYTF	TGTGCCAGCAGCCCAAGGGACAGAATGGGCTATGGCTACACCTTC
NA	TRBJ1-1	NA	TRBV6-5	15	CASSYSYGGNTEAFF	TGTGCCAGCAGTTACTCGTATGGAGGGAACACTGAAGCTTTCTTT
NA	TRBJ1-5	NA	TRBV24-1	13	CATSVGPNQPQHF	TGTGCCACCAGTGTTGGCCCAAATCAGCCCCAGCATTTT